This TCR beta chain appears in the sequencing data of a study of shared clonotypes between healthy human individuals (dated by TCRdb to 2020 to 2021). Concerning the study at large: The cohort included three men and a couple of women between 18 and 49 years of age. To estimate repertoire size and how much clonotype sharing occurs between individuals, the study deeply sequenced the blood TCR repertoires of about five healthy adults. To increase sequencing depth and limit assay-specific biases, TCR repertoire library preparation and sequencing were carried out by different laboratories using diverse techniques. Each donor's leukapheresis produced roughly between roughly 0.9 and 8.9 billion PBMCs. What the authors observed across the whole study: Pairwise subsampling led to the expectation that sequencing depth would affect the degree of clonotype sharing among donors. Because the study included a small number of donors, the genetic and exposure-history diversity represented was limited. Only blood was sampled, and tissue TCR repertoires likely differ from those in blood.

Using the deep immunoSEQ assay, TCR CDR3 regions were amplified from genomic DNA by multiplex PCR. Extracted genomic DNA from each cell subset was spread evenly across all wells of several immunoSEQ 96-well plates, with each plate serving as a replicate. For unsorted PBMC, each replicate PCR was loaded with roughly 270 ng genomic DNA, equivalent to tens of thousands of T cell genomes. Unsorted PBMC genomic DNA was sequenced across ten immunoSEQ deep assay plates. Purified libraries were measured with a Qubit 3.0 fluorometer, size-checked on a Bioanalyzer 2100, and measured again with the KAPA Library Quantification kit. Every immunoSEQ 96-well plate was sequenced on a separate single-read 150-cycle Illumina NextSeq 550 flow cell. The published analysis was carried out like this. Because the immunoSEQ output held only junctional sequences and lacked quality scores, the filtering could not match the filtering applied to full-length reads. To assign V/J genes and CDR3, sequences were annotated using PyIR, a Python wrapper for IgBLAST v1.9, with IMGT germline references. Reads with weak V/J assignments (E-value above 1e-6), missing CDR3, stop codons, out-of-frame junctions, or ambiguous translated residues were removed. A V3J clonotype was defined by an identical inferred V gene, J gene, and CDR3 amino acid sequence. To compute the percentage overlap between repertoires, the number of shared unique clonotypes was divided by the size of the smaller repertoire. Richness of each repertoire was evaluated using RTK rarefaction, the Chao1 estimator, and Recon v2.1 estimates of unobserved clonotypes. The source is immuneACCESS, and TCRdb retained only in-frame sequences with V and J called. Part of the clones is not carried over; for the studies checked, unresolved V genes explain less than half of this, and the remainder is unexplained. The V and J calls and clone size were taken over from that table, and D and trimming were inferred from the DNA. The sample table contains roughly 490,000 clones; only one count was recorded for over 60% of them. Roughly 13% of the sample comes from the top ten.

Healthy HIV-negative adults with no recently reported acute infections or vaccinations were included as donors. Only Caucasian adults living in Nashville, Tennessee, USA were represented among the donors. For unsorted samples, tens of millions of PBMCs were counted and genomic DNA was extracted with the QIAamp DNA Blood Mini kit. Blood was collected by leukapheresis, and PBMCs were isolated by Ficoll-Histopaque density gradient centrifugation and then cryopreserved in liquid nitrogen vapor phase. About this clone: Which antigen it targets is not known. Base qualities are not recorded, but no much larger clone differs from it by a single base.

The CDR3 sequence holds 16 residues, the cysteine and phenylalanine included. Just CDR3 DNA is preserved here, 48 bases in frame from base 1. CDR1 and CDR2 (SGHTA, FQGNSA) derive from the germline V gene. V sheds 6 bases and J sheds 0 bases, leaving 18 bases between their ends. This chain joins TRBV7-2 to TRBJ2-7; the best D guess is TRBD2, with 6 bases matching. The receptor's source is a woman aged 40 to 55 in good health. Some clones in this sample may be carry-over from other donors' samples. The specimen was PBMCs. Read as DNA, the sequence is TGTGCCAGCAGTCTGGGTACCCGGGGAGGCTCCTACGAGCAGTACTTC. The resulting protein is CASSLGTRGGSYEQYF.